The 3 T cell receptor beta chains listed next were all sequenced from one sample in a study of CD8+ T cells in alopecia areata listed by TCRdb under 2018. Libraries were prepared through the immunoSEQ multiplex PCR assay. RNA was extracted from all samples and reverse transcribed into cDNA, which served as template for TCR sequencing. This is the immuneACCESS table as TCRdb keeps it, with only in-frame sequences that have V and J called. A part of the clones is gone; compared with another copy, unresolved V genes explain less than half, and the rest is unexplained. The sample profile shows 110,000 to 150,000 clones; roughly 60% of them were found once. The ten largest make up 36% of the sample. The sequencing input was CD8+ T cells sorted from blood. Receptor source: a human donor in good health.

The chain couples TRBV5-6 to TRBJ2-1, with TRBD1 matching 8 bases. With V trimmed by 2 bases and J by 9 bases, 10 bases remained unmatched. Germline CDR1 SGHDT, CDR2 YYEEEE. The CDR3 length is 15 residues. DNA of the CDR3: TGTGCCAGCAGCTTCTGTGACAGGGGATTTTGTGAGCAGTTCTTC. It codes for CASSFCDRGFCEQFF.

The chain couples TRBV7-9 to TRBJ2-7, with 7 bases matching TRBD1. Germline lookup yields CDR1 SEHNR and CDR2 FQNEAQ (reference sequence). The CDR3 extends over 13 amino acids. Trimming at V came to 6 bases and at J to 3 bases, leaving 5 bases not matched to a gene. CDR3 nucleotide sequence: TGTGCCAGCAGTCCGGGACAGAGCTACGAGCAGTACTTC. This encodes CASSPGQSYEQYF.

This chain joins TRBV7-9 and TRBJ2-1; 7 bases fit TRBD2. Germline V gives CDR1 SEHNR, CDR2 FQNEAQ (reference sequence). CDR3 length equals 14 residues. With 6 bases clipped from V and 2 bases from J, the junction kept 4 bases outside the gene matches. CDR3 loop: CASSEGGPYNEQFF. In nucleotides, the CDR3 is TGTGCCAGCAGTGAGGGAGGGCCCTACAATGAGCAGTTCTTC.